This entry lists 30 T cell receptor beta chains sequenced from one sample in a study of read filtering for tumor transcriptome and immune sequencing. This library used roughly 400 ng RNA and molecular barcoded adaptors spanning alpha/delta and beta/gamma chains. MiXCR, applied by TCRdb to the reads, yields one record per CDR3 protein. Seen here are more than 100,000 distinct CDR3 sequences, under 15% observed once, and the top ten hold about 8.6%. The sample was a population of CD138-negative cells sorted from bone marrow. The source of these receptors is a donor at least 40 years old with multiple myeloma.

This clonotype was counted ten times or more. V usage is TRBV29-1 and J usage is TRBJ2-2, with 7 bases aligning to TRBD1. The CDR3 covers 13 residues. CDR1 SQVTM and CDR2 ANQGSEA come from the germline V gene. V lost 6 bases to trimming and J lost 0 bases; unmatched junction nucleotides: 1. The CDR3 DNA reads TGCAGCGTGGACAGGTCGAACACCGGGGAGCTGTTTTTT. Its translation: CSVDRSNTGELFF.

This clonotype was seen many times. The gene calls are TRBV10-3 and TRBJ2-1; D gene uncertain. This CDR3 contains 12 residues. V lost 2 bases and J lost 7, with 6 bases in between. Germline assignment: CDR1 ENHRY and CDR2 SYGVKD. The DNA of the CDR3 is TGTGCCATCAGTGAGCGGGCTAATGAGCAGTTCTTC. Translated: CAISERANEQFF.

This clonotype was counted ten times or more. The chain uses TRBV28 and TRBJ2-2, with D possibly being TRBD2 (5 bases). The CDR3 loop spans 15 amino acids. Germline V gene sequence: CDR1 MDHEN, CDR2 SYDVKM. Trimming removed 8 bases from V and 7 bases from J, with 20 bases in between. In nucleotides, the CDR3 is TGTGCCAGCCAGAACAGTGAGGGCAGGCTCGGGGAGCTGTTTTTT. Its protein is CASQNSEGRLGELFF.

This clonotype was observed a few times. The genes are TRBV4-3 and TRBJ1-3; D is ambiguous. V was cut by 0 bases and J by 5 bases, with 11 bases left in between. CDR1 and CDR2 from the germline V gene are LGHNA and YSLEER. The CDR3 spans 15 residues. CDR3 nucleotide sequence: TGCGCCAGCAGCCAAGACCCGGGCGCTCGAAACACCATATATTTT. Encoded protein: CASSQDPGARNTIYF.

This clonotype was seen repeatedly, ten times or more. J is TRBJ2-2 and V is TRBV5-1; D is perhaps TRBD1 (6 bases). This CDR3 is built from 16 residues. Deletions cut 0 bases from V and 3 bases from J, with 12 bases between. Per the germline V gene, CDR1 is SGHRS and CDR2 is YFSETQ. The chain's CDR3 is CASSLGRTAYTGELFF. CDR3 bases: TGCGCCAGCAGCTTGGGACGGACAGCCTACACCGGGGAGCTGTTTTTT.

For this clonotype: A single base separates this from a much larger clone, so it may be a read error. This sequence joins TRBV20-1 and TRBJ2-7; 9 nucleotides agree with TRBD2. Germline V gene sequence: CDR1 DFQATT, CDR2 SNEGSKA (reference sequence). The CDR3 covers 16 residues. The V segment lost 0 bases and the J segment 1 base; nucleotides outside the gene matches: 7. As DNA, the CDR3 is TGCAGTGCTAGAGAGTGGGCGGGAGGGCAGTCCTACGAGCAGTACTTC. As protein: CSAREWAGGQSYEQYF.

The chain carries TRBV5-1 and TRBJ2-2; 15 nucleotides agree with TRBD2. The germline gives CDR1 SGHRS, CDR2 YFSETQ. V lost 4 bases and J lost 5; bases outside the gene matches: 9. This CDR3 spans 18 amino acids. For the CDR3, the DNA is TGCGCCAGCAGCCTCAGGACTAGCGGGAGGGCCGGAACCGGGGAGCTGTTTTTT. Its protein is CASSLRTSGRAGTGELFF.

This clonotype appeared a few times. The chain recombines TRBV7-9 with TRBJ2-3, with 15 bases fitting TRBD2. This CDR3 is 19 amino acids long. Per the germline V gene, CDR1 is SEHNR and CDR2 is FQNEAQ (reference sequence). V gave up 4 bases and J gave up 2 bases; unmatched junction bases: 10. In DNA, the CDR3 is TGTGCCAGCAGCTCACCCCCCGGACTAGCGGGAGGGGCCACAGATACGCAGTATTTT. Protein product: CASSSPPGLAGGATDTQYF.

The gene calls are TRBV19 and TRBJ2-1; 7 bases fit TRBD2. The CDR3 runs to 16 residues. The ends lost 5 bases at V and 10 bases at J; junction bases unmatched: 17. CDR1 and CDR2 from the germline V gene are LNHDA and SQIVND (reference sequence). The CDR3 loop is CASSGRASGERREQFF. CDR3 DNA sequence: TGTGCCAGTAGTGGCAGGGCTAGCGGAGAAAGGCGGGAGCAGTTCTTC.

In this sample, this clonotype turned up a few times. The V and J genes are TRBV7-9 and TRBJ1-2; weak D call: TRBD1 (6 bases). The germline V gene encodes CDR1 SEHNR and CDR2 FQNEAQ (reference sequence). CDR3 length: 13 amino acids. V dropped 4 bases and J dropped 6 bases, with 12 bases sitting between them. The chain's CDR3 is CASSYGTRHGYTF. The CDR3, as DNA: TGTGCCAGCAGCTACGGGACACGCCATGGCTACACCTTC.

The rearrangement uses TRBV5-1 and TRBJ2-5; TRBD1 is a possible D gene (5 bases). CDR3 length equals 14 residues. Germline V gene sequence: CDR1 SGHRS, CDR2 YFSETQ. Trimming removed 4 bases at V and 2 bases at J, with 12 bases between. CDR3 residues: CASSGQGRQETQYF. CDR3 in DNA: TGCGCCAGCAGCGGGCAGGGCCGACAAGAGACCCAGTACTTC.

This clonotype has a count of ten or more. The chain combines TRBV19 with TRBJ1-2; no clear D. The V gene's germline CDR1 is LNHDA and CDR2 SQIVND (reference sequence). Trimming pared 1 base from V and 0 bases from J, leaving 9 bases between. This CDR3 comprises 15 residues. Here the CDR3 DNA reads TGTGCCAGTAGTATAGCGGGCAGATCTAACTATGGCTACACCTTC. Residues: CASSIAGRSNYGYTF.

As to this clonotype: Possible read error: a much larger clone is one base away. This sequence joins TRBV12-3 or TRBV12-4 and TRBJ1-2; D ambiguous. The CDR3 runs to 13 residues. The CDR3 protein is CTSKRARDYGYTF. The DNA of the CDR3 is TGTACCAGCAAGCGGGCGAGGGACTATGGCTACACCTTC.

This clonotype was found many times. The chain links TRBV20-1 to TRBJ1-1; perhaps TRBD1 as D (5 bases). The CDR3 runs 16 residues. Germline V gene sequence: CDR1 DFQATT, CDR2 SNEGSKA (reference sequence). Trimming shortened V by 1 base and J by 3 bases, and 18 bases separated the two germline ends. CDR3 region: CSARVRGVTADTEAFF. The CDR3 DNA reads TGCAGTGCTAGAGTCAGAGGGGTAACTGCGGACACTGAAGCTTTCTTT.

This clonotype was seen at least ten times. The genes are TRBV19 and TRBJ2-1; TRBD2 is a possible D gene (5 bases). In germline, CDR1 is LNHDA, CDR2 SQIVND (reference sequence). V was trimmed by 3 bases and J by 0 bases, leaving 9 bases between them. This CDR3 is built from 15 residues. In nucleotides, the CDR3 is TGTGCCAGTAGTATCGACTATGACTCCTACAATGAGCAGTTCTTC. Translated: CASSIDYDSYNEQFF.

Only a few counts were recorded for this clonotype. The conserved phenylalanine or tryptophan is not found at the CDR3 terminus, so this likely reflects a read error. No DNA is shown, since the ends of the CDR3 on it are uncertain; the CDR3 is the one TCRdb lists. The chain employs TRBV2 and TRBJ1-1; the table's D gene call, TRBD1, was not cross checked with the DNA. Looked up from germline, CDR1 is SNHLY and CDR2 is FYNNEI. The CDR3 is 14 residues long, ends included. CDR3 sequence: CASSRDPGRPQAAL.

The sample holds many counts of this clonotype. CDR3 amino acids: CASSSGGGQPYEQYF. The CDR3, as DNA: TGTGCCAGCAGCTCCGGGGGAGGGCAGCCCTACGAGCAGTACTTC. V is TRBV11-2 and J is TRBJ2-7, with 7 bases that match TRBD2. After removal of 4 bases from V and 2 bases from J, the junction contained 8 bases not matched to a gene. Germline loops: CDR1 SGHAT, CDR2 FQNNGV. This CDR3 is 15 amino acids long.

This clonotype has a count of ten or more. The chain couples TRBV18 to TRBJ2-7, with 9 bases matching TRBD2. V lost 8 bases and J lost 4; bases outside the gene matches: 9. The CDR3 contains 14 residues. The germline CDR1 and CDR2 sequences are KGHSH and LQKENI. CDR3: CASRLAGPPYEQYF. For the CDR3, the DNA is TGTGCCAGCCGCCTAGCGGGGCCCCCGTACGAGCAGTACTTC.

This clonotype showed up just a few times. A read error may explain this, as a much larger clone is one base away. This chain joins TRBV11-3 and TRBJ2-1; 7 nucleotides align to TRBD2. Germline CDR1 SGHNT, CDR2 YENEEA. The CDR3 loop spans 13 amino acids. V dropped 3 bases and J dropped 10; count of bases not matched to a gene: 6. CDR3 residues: CASSFEGRGEQFF. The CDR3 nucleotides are TGTGCCAGCAGCTTCGAGGGGCGGGGGGAGCAGTTCTTC.

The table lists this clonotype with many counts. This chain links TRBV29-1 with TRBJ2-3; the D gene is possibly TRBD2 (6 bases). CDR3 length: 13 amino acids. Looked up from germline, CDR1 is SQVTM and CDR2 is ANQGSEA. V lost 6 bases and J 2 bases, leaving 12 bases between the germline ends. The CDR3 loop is CSVLRDFTDTQYF. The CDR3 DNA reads TGCAGCGTGCTCCGGGACTTCACAGATACGCAGTATTTT.

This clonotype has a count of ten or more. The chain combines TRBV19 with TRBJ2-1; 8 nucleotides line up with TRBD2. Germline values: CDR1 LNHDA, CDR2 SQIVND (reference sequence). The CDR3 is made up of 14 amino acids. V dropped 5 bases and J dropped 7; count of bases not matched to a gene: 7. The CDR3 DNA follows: TGTGCCAGTAGTCCGAGCGGGAGCTTTAATGAGCAGTTCTTC. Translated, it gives CASSPSGSFNEQFF.

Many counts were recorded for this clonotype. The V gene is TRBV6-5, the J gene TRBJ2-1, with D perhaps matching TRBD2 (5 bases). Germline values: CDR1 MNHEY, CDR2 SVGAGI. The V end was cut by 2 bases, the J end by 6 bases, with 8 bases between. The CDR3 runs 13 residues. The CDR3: CASSYASSNEQFF. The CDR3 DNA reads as TGTGCCAGCAGTTACGCTAGCTCCAATGAGCAGTTCTTC.

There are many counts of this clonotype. CDR3 coding DNA: TGTGCCAGCAGTGAAGGGAGGGAGCACACCGGGGAGCTGTTTTTT. It yields the protein CASSEGREHTGELFF. The chain links TRBV2 to TRBJ2-2, with a tentative D call TRBD2 (6 bases). The CDR3 is 15 amino acids. The germline V and J ends were trimmed by 1 base and 3 bases, with 9 bases remaining between them. CDR1 and CDR2 from the germline V gene are SNHLY and FYNNEI. Complete variable domain (other parts from reference TRBV2 and TRBJ2-2): EPEVTQTPSHQVTQMGQEVILRCVPISNHLYFYWYRQILGQKVEFLVSFYNNEISEKSEIFDDQFSVERPDGSNFTLKIRSTKLEDSAMYFCASSEGREHTGELFFGEGSRLTVL.

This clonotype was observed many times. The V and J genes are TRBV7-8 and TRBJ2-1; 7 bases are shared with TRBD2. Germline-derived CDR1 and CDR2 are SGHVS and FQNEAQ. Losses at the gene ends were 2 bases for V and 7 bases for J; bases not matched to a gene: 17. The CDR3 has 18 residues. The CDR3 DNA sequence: TGTGCCAGCAGCTTACGGCTAGCGGTCGCTCCTTCGGGGAATGAGCAGTTCTTC. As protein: CASSLRLAVAPSGNEQFF.

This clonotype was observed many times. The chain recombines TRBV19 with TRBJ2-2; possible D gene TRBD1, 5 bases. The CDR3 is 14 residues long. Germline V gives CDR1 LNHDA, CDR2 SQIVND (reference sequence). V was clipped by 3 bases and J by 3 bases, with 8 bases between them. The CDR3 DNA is TGTGCCAGTAGTATCAGGGCAGACACCGGGGAGCTGTTTTTT. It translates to CASSIRADTGELFF.

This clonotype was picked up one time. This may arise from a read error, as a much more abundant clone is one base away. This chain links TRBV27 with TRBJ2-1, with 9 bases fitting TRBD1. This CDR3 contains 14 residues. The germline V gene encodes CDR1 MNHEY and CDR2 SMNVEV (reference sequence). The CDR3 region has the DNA TGTGCCAGCAGTTTGTACAGGGGGCGCGGTGAGCGGTTCTTC. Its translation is CASSLYRGRGERFF.

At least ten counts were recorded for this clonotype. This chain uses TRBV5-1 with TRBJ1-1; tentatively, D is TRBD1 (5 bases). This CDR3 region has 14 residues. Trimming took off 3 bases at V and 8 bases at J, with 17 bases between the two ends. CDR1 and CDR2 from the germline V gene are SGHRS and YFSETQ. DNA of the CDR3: TGCGCCAGCAGCTCCCCCACCCGACAGAGCGAAGCTTTCTTT. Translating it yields CASSSPTRQSEAFF.

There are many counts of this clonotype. In DNA, the CDR3 is TGTGCCACCAGTGATTTACCGGGACATTCAGTCAATGAGCAGTTCTTC. This codes for CATSDLPGHSVNEQFF. The chain combines TRBV24-1 with TRBJ2-1; maybe TRBD1 (6 bases). The V and J ends lost 1 base and 6 bases respectively, with 15 bases between them. The CDR3 consists of 16 residues. CDR1 and CDR2 from the germline V gene are KGHDR and SFDVKD.

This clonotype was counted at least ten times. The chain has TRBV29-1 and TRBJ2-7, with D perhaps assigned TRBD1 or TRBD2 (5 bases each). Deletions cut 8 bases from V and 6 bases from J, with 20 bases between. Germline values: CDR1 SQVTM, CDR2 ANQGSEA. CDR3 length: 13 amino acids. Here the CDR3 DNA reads TGCAGCACCCAGACGGTAAGAGGGGCCGAGCAGTACTTC. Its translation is CSTQTVRGAEQYF.

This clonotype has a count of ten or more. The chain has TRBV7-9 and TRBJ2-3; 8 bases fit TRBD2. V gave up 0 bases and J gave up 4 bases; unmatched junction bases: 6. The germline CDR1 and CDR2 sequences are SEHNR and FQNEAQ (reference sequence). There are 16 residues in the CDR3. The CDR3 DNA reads TGTGCCAGCAGCTTAGCTCCAAGCGGGAGCGCAGATACGCAGTATTTT. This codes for CASSLAPSGSADTQYF.